The entry below gives a single TCR beta chain sequence along with its context. These data are taken from a study of shared clonotypes between healthy human individuals. Study background: The donors, two women and three men, were aged 18 to 49.

In the CD4+ fraction, cells were divided into CD45RA+ naive and CD45RA-negative memory subsets. Sequencing was performed with immunoSEQ multiplex PCR; in TCRdb, only in-frame clones are kept and a portion is missing. The top ten hold approximately 2% of the sample, which has 600,000 to 800,000 clones, over 55% seen once. Trimming at V came to 5 bases and at J to 1 base, leaving 14 bases not matched to a gene. The CDR3 is 18 amino acids. Germline assignment: CDR1 SGHKS and CDR2 YYEKEE (reference sequence). Sequencing input: memory CD4+ T cells sorted from blood. Subset specified: CD45RA-negative fraction. The TCR originated in a young woman in good health. The V gene is TRBV5-5, the J gene TRBJ2-2; TRBD1 matches at 7 bases. CDR3 coding DNA: TGTGCCAGCAGGCCCTACCGAACCGGACAGGAGAACACCGGGGAGCTGTTTTTT. It codes for CASRPYRTGQENTGELFF.